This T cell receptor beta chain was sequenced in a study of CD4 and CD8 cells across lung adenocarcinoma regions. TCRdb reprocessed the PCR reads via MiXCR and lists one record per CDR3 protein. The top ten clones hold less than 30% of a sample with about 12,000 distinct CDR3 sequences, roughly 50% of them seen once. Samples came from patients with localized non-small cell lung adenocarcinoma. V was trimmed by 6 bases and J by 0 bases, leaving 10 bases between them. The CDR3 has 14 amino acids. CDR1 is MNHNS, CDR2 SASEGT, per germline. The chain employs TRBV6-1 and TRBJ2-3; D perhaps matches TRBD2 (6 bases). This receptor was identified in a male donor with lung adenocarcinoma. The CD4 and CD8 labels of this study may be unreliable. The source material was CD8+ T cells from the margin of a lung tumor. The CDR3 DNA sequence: TGTGCCAGCAGGGGAGGATATAGCACAGATACGCAGTATTTT. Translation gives CASRGGYSTDTQYF.